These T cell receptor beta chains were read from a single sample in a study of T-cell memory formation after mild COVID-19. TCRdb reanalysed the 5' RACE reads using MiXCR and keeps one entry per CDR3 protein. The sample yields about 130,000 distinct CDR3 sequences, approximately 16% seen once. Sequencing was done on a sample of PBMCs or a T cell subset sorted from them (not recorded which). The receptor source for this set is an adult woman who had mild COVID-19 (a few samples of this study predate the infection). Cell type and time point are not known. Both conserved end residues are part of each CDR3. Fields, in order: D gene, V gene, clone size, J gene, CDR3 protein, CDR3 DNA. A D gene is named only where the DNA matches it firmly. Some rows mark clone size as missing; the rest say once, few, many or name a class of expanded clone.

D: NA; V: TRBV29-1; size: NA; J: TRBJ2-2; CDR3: CSVETGLLNTGELFF; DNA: TGCAGCGTTGAGACCGGACTCCTGAACACCGGGGAGCTGTTTTTT
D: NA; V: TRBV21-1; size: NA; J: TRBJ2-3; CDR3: CASSITSGGGSTDTQYF; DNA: TGTGCCAGCAGCATAACTTCAGGGGGCGGTAGCACAGATACGCAGTATTTT
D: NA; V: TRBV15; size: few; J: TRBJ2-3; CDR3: CATSRDRGIGSTDTQYF; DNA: TGTGCCACCAGCAGAGATCGAGGGATAGGGAGCACAGATACGCAGTATTTT
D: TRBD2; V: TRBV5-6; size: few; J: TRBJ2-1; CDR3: CASSTGTREFF; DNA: TGTGCCAGCAGCACCGGGACTAGAGAGTTCTTC
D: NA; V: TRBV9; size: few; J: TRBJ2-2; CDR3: CASSGDTSTGELFF; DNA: TGTGCCAGCAGCGGAGATACTAGCACCGGGGAGCTGTTTTTT
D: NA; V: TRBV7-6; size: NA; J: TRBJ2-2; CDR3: CASSSVGELFF; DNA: TGTGCCAGCAGTTCCGTAGGGGAGCTGTTTTTT
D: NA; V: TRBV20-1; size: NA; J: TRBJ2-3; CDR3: CSAVPFVSTDTQYF; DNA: TGCAGTGCTGTACCTTTCGTAAGCACAGATACGCAGTATTTT
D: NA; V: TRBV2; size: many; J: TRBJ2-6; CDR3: CAIVLDSGANVLTF; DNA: TGTGCCATCGTGCTGGACTCTGGGGCCAACGTCCTGACTTTC
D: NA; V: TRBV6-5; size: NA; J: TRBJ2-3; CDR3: CASSADYSTDTQYF; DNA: TGTGCCAGCAGTGCGGACTATAGCACAGATACGCAGTATTTT
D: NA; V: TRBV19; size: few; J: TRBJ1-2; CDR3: CASRDRRANYGYTF; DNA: TGTGCCAGTAGAGACAGAAGAGCTAACTATGGCTACACCTTC
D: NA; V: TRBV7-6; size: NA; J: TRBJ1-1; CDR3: CASSLEFTSTTEAFF; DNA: TGTGCCAGCAGCTTAGAGTTCACCTCAACAACTGAAGCTTTCTTT
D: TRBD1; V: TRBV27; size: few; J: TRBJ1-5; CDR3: CASSEIRTGRYQPQHF; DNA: TGTGCCAGCAGTGAAATCCGGACAGGGCGGTATCAGCCCCAGCATTTT
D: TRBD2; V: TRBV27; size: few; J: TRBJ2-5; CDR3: CASSFSGGYLQETQYF; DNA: TGTGCCAGCAGTTTTAGCGGGGGATATCTCCAAGAGACCCAGTACTTC
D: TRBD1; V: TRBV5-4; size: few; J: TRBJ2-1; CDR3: CASSLVGTGESEQFF; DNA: TGTGCCAGCAGCTTGGTCGGGACAGGGGAAAGTGAGCAGTTCTTC
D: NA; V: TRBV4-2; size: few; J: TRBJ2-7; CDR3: CASSQGFRQNEQYF; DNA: TGTGCCAGCAGCCAAGGTTTCAGGCAGAACGAGCAGTACTTC
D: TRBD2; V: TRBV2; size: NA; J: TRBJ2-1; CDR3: CASSRLAGVNEQFF; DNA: TGTGCCAGCAGTAGACTAGCGGGAGTCAATGAGCAGTTCTTC
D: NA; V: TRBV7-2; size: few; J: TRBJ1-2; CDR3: CASSLSQGQINGYTF; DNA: TGTGCCAGCAGCTTATCACAAGGACAGATTAATGGCTACACCTTC
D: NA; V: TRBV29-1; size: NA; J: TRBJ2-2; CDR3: CSVESRVGGELFF; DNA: TGCAGCGTTGAATCCCGGGTTGGCGGGGAGCTGTTTTTT
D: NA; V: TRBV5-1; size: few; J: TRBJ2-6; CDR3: CASSPGGYNSGANVLTF; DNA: TGCGCCAGCAGCCCTGGCGGATATAACTCTGGGGCCAACGTCCTGACTTTC
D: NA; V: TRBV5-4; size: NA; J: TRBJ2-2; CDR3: CASSLGGTSNTGELFF; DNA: TGTGCCAGCAGCTTGGGCGGGACATCGAACACCGGGGAGCTGTTTTTT
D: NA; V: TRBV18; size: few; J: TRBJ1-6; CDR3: CASSPAPGGDSPLHF; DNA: TGTGCCAGCTCACCCGCTCCAGGAGGAGATTCACCCCTCCACTTT
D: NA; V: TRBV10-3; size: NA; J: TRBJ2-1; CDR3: CAISEGDTGNNEQFF; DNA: TGTGCCATCAGTGAGGGGGATACTGGAAACAATGAGCAGTTCTTC
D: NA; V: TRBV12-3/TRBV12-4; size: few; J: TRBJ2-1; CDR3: CASSFGQVMNNEQFF; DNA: TGTGCCAGCAGTTTTGGGCAGGTGATGAACAATGAGCAGTTCTTC
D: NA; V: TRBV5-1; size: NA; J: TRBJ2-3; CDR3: CASFDGQKTDTQYF; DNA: TGCGCCAGCTTCGACGGACAGAAAACAGATACGCAGTATTTT
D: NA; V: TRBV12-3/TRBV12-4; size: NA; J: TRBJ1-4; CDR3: CASSPWAATNEKLFF; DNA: TGTGCCAGCAGTCCTTGGGCCGCAACTAATGAAAAACTGTTTTTT
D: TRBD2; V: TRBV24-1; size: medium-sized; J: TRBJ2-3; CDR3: CATSDPRGYGDTQYF; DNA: TGTGCCACCAGTGATCCGCGGGGGTACGGAGATACGCAGTATTTT
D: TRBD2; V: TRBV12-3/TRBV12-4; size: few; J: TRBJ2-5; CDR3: CASSFWLAGEVETQYF; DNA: TGTGCCAGCAGTTTTTGGCTAGCGGGGGAGGTAGAGACCCAGTACTTC
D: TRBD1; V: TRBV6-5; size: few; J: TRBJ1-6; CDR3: CASSYSGQGPSNSPLHF; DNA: TGTGCCAGCAGTTACTCCGGACAGGGCCCATCTAATTCACCCCTCCACTTT
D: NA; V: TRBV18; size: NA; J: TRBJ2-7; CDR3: CASSPLRKTTETKAYEQYF; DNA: TGTGCCAGCTCACCACTTAGAAAGACTACGGAAACGAAGGCCTACGAGCAGTACTTC
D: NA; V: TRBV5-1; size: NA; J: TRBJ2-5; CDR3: CASSLAGRQETQYF; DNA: TGCGCCAGCAGCTTGGCCGGGCGTCAAGAGACCCAGTACTTC
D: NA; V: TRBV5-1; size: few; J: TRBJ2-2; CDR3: CASSSGEVNTGELFF; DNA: TGCGCCAGCAGCTCCGGGGAGGTGAACACCGGGGAGCTGTTTTTT
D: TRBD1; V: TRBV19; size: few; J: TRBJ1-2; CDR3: CASSDRTGTILGYTF; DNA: TGTGCCAGTAGTGACAGGACAGGGACCATCCTTGGCTACACCTTC
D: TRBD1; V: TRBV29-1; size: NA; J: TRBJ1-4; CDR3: CSVGTGREKLFF; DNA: TGCAGCGTTGGGACAGGGCGTGAAAAACTGTTTTTT
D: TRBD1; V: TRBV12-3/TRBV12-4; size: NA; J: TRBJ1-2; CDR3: CASSWTGQGYGYTF; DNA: TGTGCCAGCAGTTGGACAGGGCAGGGCTATGGCTACACCTTC
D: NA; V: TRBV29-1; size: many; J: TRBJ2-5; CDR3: CSVVGSGGGETQYF; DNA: TGCAGCGTTGTAGGATCAGGGGGGGGAGAGACCCAGTACTTC
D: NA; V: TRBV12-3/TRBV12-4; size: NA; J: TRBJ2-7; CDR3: CASSLRVTYEQYF; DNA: TGTGCCAGCAGTTTACGGGTTACCTACGAGCAGTACTTC
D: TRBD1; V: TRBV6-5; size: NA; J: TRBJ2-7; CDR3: CASSFRQGKQYF; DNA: TGTGCCAGCAGTTTCCGACAGGGCAAGCAGTACTTC
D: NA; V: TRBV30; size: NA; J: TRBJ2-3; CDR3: CAWSSWGGGGDTQYF; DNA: TGTGCCTGGAGTTCCTGGGGGGGCGGTGGAGATACGCAGTATTTT
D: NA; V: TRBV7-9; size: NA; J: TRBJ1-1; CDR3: CASSLVSGGVTEAFF; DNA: TGTGCCAGCAGCTTAGTTTCCGGGGGGGTCACTGAAGCTTTCTTT
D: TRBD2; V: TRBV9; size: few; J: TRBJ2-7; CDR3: CASSGLADEQYF; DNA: TGTGCCAGCAGCGGACTAGCGGACGAGCAGTACTTC
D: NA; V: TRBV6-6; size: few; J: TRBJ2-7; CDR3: CASSTLGEGLYYEQYF; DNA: TGTGCCAGCAGTACCCTAGGGGAAGGACTCTACTACGAGCAGTACTTC
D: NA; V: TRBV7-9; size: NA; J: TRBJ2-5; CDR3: CASSSQGREGRETQYF; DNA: TGTGCCAGCAGCTCCCAAGGGCGGGAAGGTCGAGAGACCCAGTACTTC
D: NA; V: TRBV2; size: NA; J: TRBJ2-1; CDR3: CASIGRAYNEQFF; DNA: TGTGCCAGCATCGGCAGGGCATACAATGAGCAGTTCTTC
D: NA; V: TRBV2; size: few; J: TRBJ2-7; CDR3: CASSEDWGASSYEQYF; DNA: TGTGCCAGCAGTGAAGACTGGGGCGCGAGCTCCTACGAGCAGTACTTC
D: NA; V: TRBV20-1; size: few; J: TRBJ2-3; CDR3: CSASLAARAAGTDTQYF; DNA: TGCAGTGCAAGTCTAGCCGCCAGAGCGGCAGGCACAGATACGCAGTATTTT
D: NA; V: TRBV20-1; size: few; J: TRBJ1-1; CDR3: CSARSQGLPEAFF; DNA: TGCAGTGCTAGGTCGCAGGGACTCCCTGAAGCTTTCTTT
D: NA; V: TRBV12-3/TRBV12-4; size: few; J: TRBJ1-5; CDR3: CASSSTTVTYQPQHF; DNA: TGTGCCAGCAGTTCAACAACGGTTACTTATCAGCCCCAGCATTTT